This TCR beta chain comes out of a study of EBV T-cell therapy then PD-1 blockade in nasopharyngeal carcinoma. Here immunoSEQ multiplex PCR was the method, and the copy in TCRdb shows in-frame clones only, minus some. There are 25,000 or so clones in the sample; about 80% occur only once, and over 25% lies in the top ten. This CDR3 has 11 residues. The germline gives CDR1 SGHRS, CDR2 YFSETQ. Trimming shortened V by 2 bases and J by 10 bases, and 6 bases separated the two germline ends. The treatment was: AdE1-LMPpoly-expanded autologous EBV-specific T-cell therapy followed by anti-PD-1 nivolumab. Regarding this clone: Its antigen is unknown.

The receptor's source is a man in his forties with nasopharyngeal carcinoma. The chain combines TRBV5-1 with TRBJ1-4; tentatively, D is TRBD1 (5 bases). Sequenced here: CD8+ T cells from blood, sampled at approximately day 60 from a patient whose treatment included autologous EBV-specific T cells and nivolumab. The CDR3 reads CASSFGGKLFF. The CDR3 DNA reads as TGCGCCAGCAGCTTTGGGGGAAAACTGTTTTTT.